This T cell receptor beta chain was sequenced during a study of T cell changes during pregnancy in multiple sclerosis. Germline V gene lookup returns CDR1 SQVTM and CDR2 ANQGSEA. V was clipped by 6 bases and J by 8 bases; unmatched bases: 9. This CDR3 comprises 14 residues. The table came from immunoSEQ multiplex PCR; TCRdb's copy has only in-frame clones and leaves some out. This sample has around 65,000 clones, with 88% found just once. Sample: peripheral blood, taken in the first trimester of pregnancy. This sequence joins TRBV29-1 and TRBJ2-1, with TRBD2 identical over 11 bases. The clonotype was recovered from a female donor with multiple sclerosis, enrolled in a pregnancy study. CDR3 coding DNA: TGCAGCGTCCTGACTAGCGGGGCTTTCGATGAGCAGTTCTTC. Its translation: CSVLTSGAFDEQFF.